This TCR beta chain emerged from a study of shared clonotypes between healthy human individuals. Study summary: Per-donor plates numbered three CD4 naive, three CD4 memory, two CD8 naive and one CD8 memory.

Only in-frame clones appear in the TCRdb table, and some are missing; sequencing was by immunoSEQ multiplex PCR. The table shows 1.5 million to 1.9 million clones, with 95% to 99% occurring only once. The germline V and J ends were trimmed by 0 bases and 5 bases, with 14 bases remaining between them. CDR3 length: 16 residues. CDR1 is SGDLS, CDR2 YYNGEE, per germline. With regard to this clone: Its specificity is not known.

The study's findings and limits: Sampling covered blood only; tissue repertoires likely differ. Sorted-subset sequencing, rarefaction showed, was incomplete despite large depth.

J is TRBJ2-2 and V is TRBV9; D perhaps matches TRBD2 (5 bases). Sequencing was performed on naive CD4+ T cells sorted from blood. Subset in this sample: CD45RA+ positively selected. This TCR derives from a man aged 25 to 40 in good health. The CDR3 DNA reads as TGTGCCAGCAGCGTAGTTACAGCGGCGTTAACCGGGGAGCTGTTTTTT. This gives the protein CASSVVTAALTGELFF.